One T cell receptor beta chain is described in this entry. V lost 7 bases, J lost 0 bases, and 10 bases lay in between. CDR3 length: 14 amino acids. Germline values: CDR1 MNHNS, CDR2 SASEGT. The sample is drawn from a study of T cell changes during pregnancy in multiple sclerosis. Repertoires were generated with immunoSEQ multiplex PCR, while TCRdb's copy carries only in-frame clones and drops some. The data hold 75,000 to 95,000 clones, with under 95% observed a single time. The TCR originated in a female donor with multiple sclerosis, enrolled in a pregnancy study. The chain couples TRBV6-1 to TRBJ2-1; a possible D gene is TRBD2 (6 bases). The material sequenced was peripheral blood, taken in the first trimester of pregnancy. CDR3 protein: CASTAGSSYNEQFF. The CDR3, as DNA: TGTGCCAGCACGGCGGGGAGCTCCTACAATGAGCAGTTCTTC.